What follows is one TCR beta chain and its context. Its target antigen remains unknown. Base qualities are not at hand, and no much larger clone is one base apart. Each collaborating institution followed its own protocols to collect whole blood in K2EDTA tubes. For TCRbeta analysis, collaborator samples were shipped as frozen whole blood, as isolated PBMCs, or as DNA extracted from either sample type. The record originates from a study of blood T cell repertoires in COVID-19 (dated by TCRdb to about 2020). Background for the entire study: The collaborator samples originated in the United States, Italy and Spain and spanned the acute and convalescent phases of COVID-19. The material from the prospective study consisted of cDNA or gDNA derived from T cells, B-cell-depleted T cells, or PBMCs. Subjects who had been exposed to COVID-19, were actively infected with it, or had recovered from it provided the deeply sampled blood TCRbeta repertoires that made up the dataset. The repertoires were released in a freely available public database intended as a resource for research on the immune response to SARS-CoV-2. The samples were drawn from the first 160 participants of the ongoing ImmuneRACE study and from under 1,500 subjects provided by 6 global collaborators. A de-identified subject ID, COVID-19 status, age in years and sex were almost always included in the sample metadata. Where available, HLA class I and class II types were taken from metadata supplied by the sample provider and were not determined by assay-based typing. Study-wide findings and limitations: How much clinical and demographic metadata was included differed by source and by participant, and the metadata was provided uncurated.

Trimming removed 4 bases from V and 9 bases from J, leaving 18 bases between the germline ends. The germline V gene provides CDR1 SGHTA and CDR2 FQGNSA. The CDR3 sequence holds 14 residues, the cysteine and phenylalanine included. Only the CDR3 DNA is retained, 42 bases long and in frame from the first base. TCRbeta CDR3 regions were amplified from genomic DNA using the immunoSEQ Assay, a bias-controlled multiplex PCR. In the source study's methods: Nucleated cell counts per sample were estimated from amplification of reference gene primers within the assay. Sequence reads were collapsed and filtered to measure the absolute abundance of every unique TCRbeta CDR3 rearrangement. For each sample, productive Simpson clonality was calculated as the square root of Simpson's diversity index across productive rearrangements. TCRdb mirrors the immuneACCESS table, restricted to in-frame sequences. Some clones are absent from its copies; in checked studies, under half trace to an unresolved V gene, and the reason for the others is unknown. Clone size and the V and J calls come from that table; the DNA yielded D and trimming. This sample is represented by 25,000 to 35,000 clones; about 82% of them were singletons. 7.5% to 10% of the sample is held by the ten biggest clonotypes.

The source is a man older than 75 with active COVID-19. This chain is built from TRBV7-2 and TRBJ1-2; TRBD1 is possibly the D segment (5 matching bases). What was sequenced was peripheral blood. The nucleotides read TGTGCCAGCAGCTCTAGGGGTGGTGGGATAAGCTACACCTTC. Its protein is CASSSRGGGISYTF. With the rest looked up from the reference TRBV7-2 and TRBJ1-2 genes rather than sequenced, the full variable domain is GAGVSQSPSNKVTEKGKDVELRCDPISGHTALYWYRQSLGQGLEFLIYFQGNSAPDKSGLPSDRFSAERTGGSVSTLTIQRTQQEDSAVYLCASSSRGGGISYTFGSGTRLTVV.